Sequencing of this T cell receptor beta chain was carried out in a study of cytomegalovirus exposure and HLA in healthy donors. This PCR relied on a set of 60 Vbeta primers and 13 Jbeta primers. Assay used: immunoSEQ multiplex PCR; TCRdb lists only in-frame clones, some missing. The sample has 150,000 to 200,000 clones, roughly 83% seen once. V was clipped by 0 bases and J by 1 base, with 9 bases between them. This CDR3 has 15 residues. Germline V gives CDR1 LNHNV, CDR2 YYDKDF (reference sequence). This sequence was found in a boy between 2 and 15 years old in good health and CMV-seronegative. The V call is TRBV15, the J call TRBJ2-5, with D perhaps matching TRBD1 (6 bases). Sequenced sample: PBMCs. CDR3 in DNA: TGTGCCACCAGCAGAGATCAGGGGAGCCAAGAGACCCAGTACTTC. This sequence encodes CATSRDQGSQETQYF.